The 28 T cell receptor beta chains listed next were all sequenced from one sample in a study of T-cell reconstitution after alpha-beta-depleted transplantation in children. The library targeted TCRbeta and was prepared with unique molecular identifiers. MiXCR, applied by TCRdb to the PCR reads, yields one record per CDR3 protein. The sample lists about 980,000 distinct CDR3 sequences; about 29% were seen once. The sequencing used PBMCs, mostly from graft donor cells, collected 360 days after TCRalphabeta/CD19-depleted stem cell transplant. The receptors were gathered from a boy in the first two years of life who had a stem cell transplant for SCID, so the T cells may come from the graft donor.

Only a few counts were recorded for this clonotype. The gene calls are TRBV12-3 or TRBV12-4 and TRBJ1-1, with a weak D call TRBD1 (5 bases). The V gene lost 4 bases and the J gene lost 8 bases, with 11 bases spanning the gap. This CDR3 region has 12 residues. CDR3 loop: CASSWWSGEAFF. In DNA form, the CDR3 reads TGTGCCAGCAGTTGGTGGTCAGGGGAAGCTTTCTTT.

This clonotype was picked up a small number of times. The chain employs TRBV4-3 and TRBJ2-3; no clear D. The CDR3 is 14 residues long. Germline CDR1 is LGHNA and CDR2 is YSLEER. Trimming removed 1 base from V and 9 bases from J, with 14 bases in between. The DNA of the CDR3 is TGCGCCAGCAGCCAAGCCCTACACACCCCGACGCAGTATTTT. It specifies CASSQALHTPTQYF.

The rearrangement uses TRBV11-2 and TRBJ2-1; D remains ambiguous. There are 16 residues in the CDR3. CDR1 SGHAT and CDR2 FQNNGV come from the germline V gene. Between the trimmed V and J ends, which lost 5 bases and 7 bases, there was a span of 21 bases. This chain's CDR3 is CASSPHRTPLSNEQFF. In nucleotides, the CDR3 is TGTGCCAGCAGCCCACACCGGACCCCACTGTCGAATGAGCAGTTCTTC.

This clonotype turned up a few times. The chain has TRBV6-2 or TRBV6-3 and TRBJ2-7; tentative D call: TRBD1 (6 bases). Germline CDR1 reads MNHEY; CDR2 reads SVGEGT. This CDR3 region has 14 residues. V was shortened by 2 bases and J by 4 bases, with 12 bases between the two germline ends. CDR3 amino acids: CASSYDGTLYEQYF. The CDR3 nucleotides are TGTGCCAGCAGTTACGACGGGACACTGTACGAGCAGTACTTC.

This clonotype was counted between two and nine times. CDR3 protein: CSARDLGVSNQPQHF. CDR3 nucleotide sequence: TGCAGTGCTAGAGATCTCGGGGTGAGCAATCAGCCCCAGCATTTT. The chain is built from TRBV20-1 and TRBJ1-5; no reliable D call. V was shortened by 0 bases and J by 1 base, with 10 bases between the two germline ends. CDR3 length: 15 amino acids. Germline CDR1 and CDR2: DFQATT and SNEGSKA (reference sequence).

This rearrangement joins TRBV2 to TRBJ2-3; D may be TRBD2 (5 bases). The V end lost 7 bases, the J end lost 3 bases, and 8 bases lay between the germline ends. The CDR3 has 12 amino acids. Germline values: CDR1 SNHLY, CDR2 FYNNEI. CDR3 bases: TGTGCCAGCACCCCGGGAACAGATACGCAGTATTTT. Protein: CASTPGTDTQYF.

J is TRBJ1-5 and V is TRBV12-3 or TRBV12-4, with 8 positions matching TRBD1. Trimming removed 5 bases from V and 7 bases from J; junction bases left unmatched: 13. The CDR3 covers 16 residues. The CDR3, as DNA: TGTGCCAGCAGTCCACCGGACAGGGATGGTTCGCAGCCCCAGCATTTT. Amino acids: CASSPPDRDGSQPQHF.

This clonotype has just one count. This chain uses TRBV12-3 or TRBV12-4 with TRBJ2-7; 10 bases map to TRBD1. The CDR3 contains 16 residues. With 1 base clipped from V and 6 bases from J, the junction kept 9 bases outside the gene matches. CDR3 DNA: TGTGCCAGCAGTTTAGGCGGGACAGGGGCATGGATCGAGCAGTACTTC. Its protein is CASSLGGTGAWIEQYF.

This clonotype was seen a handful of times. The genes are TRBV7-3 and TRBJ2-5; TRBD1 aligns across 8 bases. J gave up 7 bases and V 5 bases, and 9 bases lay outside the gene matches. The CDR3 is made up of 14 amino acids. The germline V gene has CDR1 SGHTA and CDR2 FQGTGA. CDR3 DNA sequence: TGTGCCAGCAGCCAGGGAACAGGGGGAGGGACCCAGTACTTC. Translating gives CASSQGTGGGTQYF.

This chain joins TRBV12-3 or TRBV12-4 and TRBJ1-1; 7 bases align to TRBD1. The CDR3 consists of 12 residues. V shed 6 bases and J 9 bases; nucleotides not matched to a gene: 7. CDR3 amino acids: CASRQRTGQAFF. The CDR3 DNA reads TGTGCCAGCAGACAACGGACAGGACAAGCTTTCTTT.

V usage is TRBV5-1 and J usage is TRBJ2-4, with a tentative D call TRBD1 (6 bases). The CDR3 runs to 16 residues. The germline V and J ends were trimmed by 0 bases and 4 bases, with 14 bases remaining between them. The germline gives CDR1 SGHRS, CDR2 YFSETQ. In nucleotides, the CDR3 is TGCGCCAGCAGCTTGGGTGGGGGCCGAGCGAAAAACATTCAGTACTTC. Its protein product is CASSLGGGRAKNIQYF.

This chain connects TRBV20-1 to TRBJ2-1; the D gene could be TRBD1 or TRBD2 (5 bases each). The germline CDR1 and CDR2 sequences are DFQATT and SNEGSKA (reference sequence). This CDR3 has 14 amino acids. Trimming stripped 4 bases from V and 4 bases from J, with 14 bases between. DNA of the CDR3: TGCAGTGCTACCTCCGGGACCCCGTACAATGAGCAGTTCTTC. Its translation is CSATSGTPYNEQFF.

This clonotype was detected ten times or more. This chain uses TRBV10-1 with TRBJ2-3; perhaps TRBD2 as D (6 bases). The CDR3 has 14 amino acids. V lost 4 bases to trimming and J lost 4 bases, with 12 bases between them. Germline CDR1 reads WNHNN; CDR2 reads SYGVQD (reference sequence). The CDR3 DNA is TGCGCCAGCAGTGTTGGAGGGATCCCAGATACGCAGTATTTT. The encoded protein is CASSVGGIPDTQYF.

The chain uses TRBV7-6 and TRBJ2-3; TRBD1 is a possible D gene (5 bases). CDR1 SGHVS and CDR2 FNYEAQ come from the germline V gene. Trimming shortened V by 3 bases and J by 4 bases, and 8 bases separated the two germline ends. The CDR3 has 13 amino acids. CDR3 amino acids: CASSFLGADTQYF. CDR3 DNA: TGTGCCAGCAGCTTTTTAGGGGCAGATACGCAGTATTTT.

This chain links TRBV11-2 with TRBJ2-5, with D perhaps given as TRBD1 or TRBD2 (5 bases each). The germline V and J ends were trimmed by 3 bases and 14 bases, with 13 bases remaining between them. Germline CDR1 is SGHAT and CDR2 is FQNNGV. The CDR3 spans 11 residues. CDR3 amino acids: CASSLGDPPYF. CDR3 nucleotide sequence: TGTGCCAGCAGCTTGGGGGACCCACCCTACTTC.

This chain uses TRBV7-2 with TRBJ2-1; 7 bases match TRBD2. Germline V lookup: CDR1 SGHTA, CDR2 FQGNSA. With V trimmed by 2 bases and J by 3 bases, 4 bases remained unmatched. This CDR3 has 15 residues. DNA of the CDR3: TGTGCCAGCAGCTTAACCCGGGACTACTACAATGAGCAGTTCTTC. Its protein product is CASSLTRDYYNEQFF.

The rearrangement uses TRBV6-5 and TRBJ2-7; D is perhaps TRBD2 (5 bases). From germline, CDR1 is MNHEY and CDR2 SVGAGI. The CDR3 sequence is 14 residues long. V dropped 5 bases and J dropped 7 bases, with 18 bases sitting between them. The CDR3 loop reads CASSPLTGMREQYF. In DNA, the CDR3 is TGTGCCAGCAGTCCGCTGACGGGGATGAGGGAGCAGTACTTC.

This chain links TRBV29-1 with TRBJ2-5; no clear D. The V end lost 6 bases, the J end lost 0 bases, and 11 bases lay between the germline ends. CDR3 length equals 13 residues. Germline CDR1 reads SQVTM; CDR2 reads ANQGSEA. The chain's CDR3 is CSVLNTYQETQYF. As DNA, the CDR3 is TGCAGCGTCCTAAACACGTACCAAGAGACCCAGTACTTC.

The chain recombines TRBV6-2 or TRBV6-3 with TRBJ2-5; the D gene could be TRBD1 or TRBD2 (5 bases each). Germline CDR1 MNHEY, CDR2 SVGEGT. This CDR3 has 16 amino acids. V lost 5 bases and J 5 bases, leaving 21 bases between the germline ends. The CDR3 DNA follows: TGTGCCAGCAGTGCCCCGGGGCAACCCTTAGGGGAGACCCAGTACTTC. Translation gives CASSAPGQPLGETQYF.

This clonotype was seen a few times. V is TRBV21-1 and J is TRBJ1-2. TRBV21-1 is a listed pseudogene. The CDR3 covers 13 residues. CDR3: CASSKVRGHGYTF. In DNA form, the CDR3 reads TGTGCCAGCAGCAAAGTTCGAGGGCATGGCTACACCTTC.

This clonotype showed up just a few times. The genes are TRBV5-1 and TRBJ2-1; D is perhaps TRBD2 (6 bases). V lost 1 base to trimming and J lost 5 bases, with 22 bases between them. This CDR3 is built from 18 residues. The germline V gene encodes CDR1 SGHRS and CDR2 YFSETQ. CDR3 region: CASSLSFGSREFDNEQFF. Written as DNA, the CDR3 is TGCGCCAGCAGCTTGAGTTTCGGTAGCCGGGAGTTTGACAATGAGCAGTTCTTC.

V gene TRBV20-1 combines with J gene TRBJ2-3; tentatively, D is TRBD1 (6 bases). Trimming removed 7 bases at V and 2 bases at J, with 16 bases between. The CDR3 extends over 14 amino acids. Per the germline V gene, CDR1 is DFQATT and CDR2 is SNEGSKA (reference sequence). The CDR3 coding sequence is TGCAGTGTTAGCCGGGACACGCCCACAGATACGCAGTATTTT. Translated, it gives CSVSRDTPTDTQYF.

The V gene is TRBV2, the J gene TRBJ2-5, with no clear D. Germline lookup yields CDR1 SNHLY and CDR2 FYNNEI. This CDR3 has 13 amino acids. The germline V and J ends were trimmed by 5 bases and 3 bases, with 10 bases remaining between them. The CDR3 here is CASSRPLEETQYF. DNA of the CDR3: TGTGCCAGCAGTCGTCCCCTAGAAGAGACCCAGTACTTC.

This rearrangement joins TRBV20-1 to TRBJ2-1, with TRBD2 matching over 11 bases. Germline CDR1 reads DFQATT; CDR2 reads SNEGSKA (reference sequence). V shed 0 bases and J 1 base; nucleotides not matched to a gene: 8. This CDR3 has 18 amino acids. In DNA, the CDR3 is TGCAGTGCTAGAGACATAGCGGGGGGGCCGGTATCCTACAATGAGCAGTTCTTC. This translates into CSARDIAGGPVSYNEQFF.

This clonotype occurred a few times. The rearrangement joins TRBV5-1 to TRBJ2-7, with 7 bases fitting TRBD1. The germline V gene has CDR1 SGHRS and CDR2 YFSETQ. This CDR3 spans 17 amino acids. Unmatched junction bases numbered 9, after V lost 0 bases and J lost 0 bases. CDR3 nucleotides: TGCGCCAGCAGCTTGGAAGCCGGACAGGCGATCTCCTACGAGCAGTACTTC. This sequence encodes CASSLEAGQAISYEQYF.

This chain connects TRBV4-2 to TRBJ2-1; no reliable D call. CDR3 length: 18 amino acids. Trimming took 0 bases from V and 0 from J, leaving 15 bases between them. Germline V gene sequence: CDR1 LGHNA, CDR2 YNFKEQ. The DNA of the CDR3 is TGTGCCAGCAGCCAAGATGTGCGGACCGTAAGCTCCTACAATGAGCAGTTCTTC. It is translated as CASSQDVRTVSSYNEQFF.

The CDR3 here is CASKGPGGNEQFF. The CDR3 DNA follows: TGTGCCTCAAAGGGGCCCGGAGGCAATGAGCAGTTCTTC. The chain is built from TRBV6-6 and TRBJ2-1; D may match TRBD1 or TRBD2 (5 bases each). With 11 bases removed from V and 6 bases from J, the gap between germline ends came to 17 bases. Germline assignment: CDR1 MNHNY and CDR2 SVGAGI (reference sequence). The CDR3 covers 13 residues.

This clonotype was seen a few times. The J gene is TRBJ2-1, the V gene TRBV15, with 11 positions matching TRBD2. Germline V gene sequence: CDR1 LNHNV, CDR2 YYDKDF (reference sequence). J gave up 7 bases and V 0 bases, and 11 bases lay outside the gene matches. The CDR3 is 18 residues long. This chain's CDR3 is CATSRDLLAGGLGNEQFF. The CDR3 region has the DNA TGTGCCACCAGCAGAGATCTTTTAGCGGGGGGGCTGGGGAATGAGCAGTTCTTC.